This entry is about one T cell receptor beta chain. The protocol was immunoSEQ multiplex PCR, while the TCRdb copy is restricted to in-frame clones and leaves out a portion. The repertoire holds roughly 250,000 clones, with about 89% as singletons. CDR3 length: 16 residues. V lost 3 bases, J lost 7 bases, and 10 bases stayed unmatched. CDR1 is SEHNR and CDR2 is FQNEAQ in the germline V gene (reference sequence). This specimen belongs to a study of blood T cell repertoires in COVID-19. Individuals aged about 18 to 95 years were recruited from 20 to 25 US areas. Sequenced input: PBMCs or T cells enriched from blood (not recorded which). This chain links TRBV7-9 with TRBJ2-2; 8 positions agree with TRBD1. This TCR came from a man aged 35-49 years who had recovered from COVID-19. The CDR3 DNA reads TGTGCCAGCAGCTTGCGGACAGGGCGGTGGGGCGGGGAGCTGTTTTTT. Its translation: CASSLRTGRWGGELFF.